The rows below give T cell receptor beta chains drawn from one sample of a study of control samples from healthy donors and cancer patients. Produced via immunoSEQ multiplex PCR; TCRdb's table is partial and in-frame only. This sample carries about 130,000 clones, roughly 94% of them seen once, and the ten largest clones take approximately 15%. The sequenced material came from PBMCs. The receptor set was obtained from a man aged 55 to 70 with colorectal cancer. Each CDR3 is given with its conserved first and last residue. Fields, in order: CDR3 length, J gene, V gene, D gene, clone size, CDR3 DNA, CDR3 protein. D genes are given only for firm matches. Only part of the rows carry a size: once, few, many, or a class if the clone is expanded.

len: 15
j_gene: TRBJ2-7
v_gene: TRBV10-2
d_gene: -
abundance: once
CDR3nt: TGCGCCAGCAGCCCACACCCCCAGGGGTCGGGAGAGCAGTACTTC
CDR3aa: CASSPHPQGSGEQYF

len: 14
j_gene: TRBJ1-2
v_gene: TRBV25-1
d_gene: -
abundance: -
CDR3nt: TGTGCCAGCAGTCCCCTGGGCAGTAACTATGGCTACACCTTC
CDR3aa: CASSPLGSNYGYTF

len: 18
j_gene: TRBJ2-5
v_gene: TRBV5-1
d_gene: TRBD2
abundance: -
CDR3nt: TGCGCCAGCAGCTTGGCCGCTACAAGCGGGGGGGCAAGAGAGACCCAGTACTTC
CDR3aa: CASSLAATSGGARETQYF

len: 12
j_gene: TRBJ2-3
v_gene: TRBV6-1
d_gene: -
abundance: -
CDR3nt: TGTGCCAGCAATAGACAAACAGATACGCAGTATTTT
CDR3aa: CASNRQTDTQYF

len: 17
j_gene: TRBJ1-2
v_gene: TRBV7-9
d_gene: TRBD1
abundance: few
CDR3nt: TGTGCCAGCAGCTTAGCGTTAGGGGGCAGCCTTAACTATGGCTACACCTTC
CDR3aa: CASSLALGGSLNYGYTF

len: 13
j_gene: TRBJ1-1
v_gene: TRBV29-1
d_gene: -
abundance: -
CDR3nt: TGCAGCGTTGAAGAAACGAGGGGAACTGAAGCTTTCTTT
CDR3aa: CSVEETRGTEAFF

len: 14
j_gene: TRBJ1-2
v_gene: TRBV19
d_gene: -
abundance: -
CDR3nt: TGTGCCAGTAGTGGCCCCGGGAGTGTCTATGGCTACACCTTC
CDR3aa: CASSGPGSVYGYTF

len: 14
j_gene: TRBJ1-4
v_gene: TRBV6-5
d_gene: -
abundance: -
CDR3nt: TGTGCCAGCATCAGTGTTAGCGAGGGAGAAAAACTGTTTTTT
CDR3aa: CASISVSEGEKLFF

len: 15
j_gene: TRBJ1-2
v_gene: TRBV6-1
d_gene: -
abundance: -
CDR3nt: TGTGCCAGCAGTGAAAGGGGGTTGGGGATTGACGGCTACACCTTC
CDR3aa: CASSERGLGIDGYTF

len: 12
j_gene: TRBJ2-7
v_gene: TRBV2
d_gene: -
abundance: -
CDR3nt: TGTGCCAGCAGTGAAGGGGACTACGAGCAGTACTTC
CDR3aa: CASSEGDYEQYF

len: 15
j_gene: TRBJ1-1
v_gene: TRBV28
d_gene: -
abundance: -
CDR3nt: TGTGCCAGCAATGTGGGGGCGTTCGTGAACACTGAAGCTTTCTTT
CDR3aa: CASNVGAFVNTEAFF

len: 13
j_gene: TRBJ2-3
v_gene: TRBV5-4
d_gene: -
abundance: -
CDR3nt: TGTGCCAGCAGGGAAATTGACACAGATACGCAGTATTTT
CDR3aa: CASREIDTDTQYF

len: 12
j_gene: TRBJ2-7
v_gene: TRBV10-1
d_gene: -
abundance: -
CDR3nt: TGCGCCAGCAGGGGGACAATCTACGAGCAGTACTTC
CDR3aa: CASRGTIYEQYF

len: 16
j_gene: TRBJ1-2
v_gene: TRBV2
d_gene: -
abundance: -
CDR3nt: TGTGCCAGCACCGAAGAAAGGTCAGGGTTTAACTATGGCTACACCTTC
CDR3aa: CASTEERSGFNYGYTF

len: 15
j_gene: TRBJ2-7
v_gene: TRBV19
d_gene: TRBD1
abundance: -
CDR3nt: TGTGCCAGTAGTCTGGGGACAGGGGCCTCCTACGAGCAGTACTTC
CDR3aa: CASSLGTGASYEQYF

len: 14
j_gene: TRBJ1-1
v_gene: TRBV19
d_gene: -
abundance: -
CDR3nt: TGTGCCAGTAGTATGAGATCGGGAAGTTCTGAAGCTTTCTTT
CDR3aa: CASSMRSGSSEAFF

len: 13
j_gene: TRBJ1-2
v_gene: TRBV5-1
d_gene: -
abundance: -
CDR3nt: TGCGCCAGCAGCCCGGACAGAGACTATGGCTACACCTTC
CDR3aa: CASSPDRDYGYTF

len: 18
j_gene: TRBJ2-3
v_gene: TRBV5-1
d_gene: TRBD2
abundance: -
CDR3nt: TGCGCCAGCAGCGACGGCTTAGCGGGGGGCCATGGCACAGATACGCAGTATTTT
CDR3aa: CASSDGLAGGHGTDTQYF

len: 12
j_gene: TRBJ1-6
v_gene: TRBV19
d_gene: TRBD1
abundance: -
CDR3nt: TGTGCCAGCCGGGACAGAAATTCACCCCTCCACTTT
CDR3aa: CASRDRNSPLHF

len: 15
j_gene: TRBJ2-3
v_gene: TRBV7-2
d_gene: TRBD2
abundance: -
CDR3nt: TGTGCCAGCAGCTTAGTCGGGAGCGGGGTGGATACGCAGTATTTT
CDR3aa: CASSLVGSGVDTQYF

len: 17
j_gene: TRBJ2-1
v_gene: TRBV24-1
d_gene: TRBD1
abundance: -
CDR3nt: TGTGCCACCAGTGATACCGGGACCCAGGGGGCCTACAATGAGCAGTTCTTC
CDR3aa: CATSDTGTQGAYNEQFF

len: 15
j_gene: TRBJ1-2
v_gene: TRBV19
d_gene: -
abundance: -
CDR3nt: TGTGCCAGTAGACTCGTGGGGGCCAGCTCCTATGGCTACACCTTC
CDR3aa: CASRLVGASSYGYTF

len: 9
j_gene: TRBJ2-5
v_gene: TRBV18
d_gene: -
abundance: -
CDR3nt: TGTGCCAGCGAAGGGACCCAGTACTTC
CDR3aa: CASEGTQYF

len: 15
j_gene: TRBJ1-6
v_gene: TRBV15
d_gene: -
abundance: -
CDR3nt: TGTGCCACCAGCAGAGATGACGGGTATAATTCACCCCTCCACTTT
CDR3aa: CATSRDDGYNSPLHF

len: 13
j_gene: TRBJ2-2
v_gene: TRBV19
d_gene: TRBD2
abundance: -
CDR3nt: TGTGCCTCGGGAGGGGTTGACACCGGGGAGCTGTTTTTT
CDR3aa: CASGGVDTGELFF

len: 16
j_gene: TRBJ2-7
v_gene: TRBV9
d_gene: TRBD2
abundance: -
CDR3nt: TGTGCCAGCAGTCGAGGACTAGCGGGGGAGTCCTACGAGCAGTACTTC
CDR3aa: CASSRGLAGESYEQYF

len: 16
j_gene: TRBJ1-3
v_gene: TRBV4-3
d_gene: TRBD1
abundance: -
CDR3nt: TGCGCCAGCAGCCACCTTGACAGGGGGCATGGAAACACCATATATTTT
CDR3aa: CASSHLDRGHGNTIYF

len: 13
j_gene: TRBJ1-5
v_gene: TRBV29-1
d_gene: -
abundance: once
CDR3nt: TGCAGCGCCAACAACGGCTACAATCAGCCCCAGCATTTT
CDR3aa: CSANNGYNQPQHF

len: 14
j_gene: TRBJ1-4
v_gene: TRBV6-5
d_gene: -
abundance: -
CDR3nt: TGTGCCAGCAGTTACGCCACAACTAATGAAAAACTGTTTTTT
CDR3aa: CASSYATTNEKLFF

len: 15
j_gene: TRBJ1-1
v_gene: TRBV9
d_gene: -
abundance: -
CDR3nt: TGTGCCAGCAGCGCCCAGATGGGGGTGAACACTGAAGCTTTCTTT
CDR3aa: CASSAQMGVNTEAFF

len: 14
j_gene: TRBJ1-1
v_gene: TRBV6-5
d_gene: TRBD1
abundance: -
CDR3nt: TGTGCCAGCAGGCGACAGGGTGGTGACACTGAAGCTTTCTTT
CDR3aa: CASRRQGGDTEAFF

len: 15
j_gene: TRBJ2-5
v_gene: TRBV18
d_gene: -
abundance: -
CDR3nt: TGTGCCAGCTCACCATTCGGGGGCGAGTGGGAGACCCAGTACTTC
CDR3aa: CASSPFGGEWETQYF

len: 13
j_gene: TRBJ1-2
v_gene: TRBV7-9
d_gene: -
abundance: -
CDR3nt: TGTGCCAGCAGCTTAATGGACAGTTATGGCTACACCTTC
CDR3aa: CASSLMDSYGYTF

len: 14
j_gene: TRBJ2-1
v_gene: TRBV30
d_gene: -
abundance: -
CDR3nt: TGTGCCTGGAGTTACGGGGGCGGGATGAATGAGCAGTTCTTC
CDR3aa: CAWSYGGGMNEQFF

len: 15
j_gene: TRBJ2-1
v_gene: TRBV19
d_gene: -
abundance: -
CDR3nt: TGTGCCAGTAGTCTTGCGCATAGCTCCTACAATGAGCAGTTCTTC
CDR3aa: CASSLAHSSYNEQFF

len: 12
j_gene: TRBJ2-7
v_gene: TRBV19
d_gene: -
abundance: -
CDR3nt: TGTGCCAGTAGTGACTACTCCTACGAGCAGTACTTC
CDR3aa: CASSDYSYEQYF

len: 16
j_gene: TRBJ2-1
v_gene: TRBV10-2
d_gene: -
abundance: -
CDR3nt: TGCGCCAGCAGTGAGTCAAGGGTTGGGGCATACAATGAGCAGTTCTTC
CDR3aa: CASSESRVGAYNEQFF

len: 18
j_gene: TRBJ1-4
v_gene: TRBV14
d_gene: -
abundance: -
CDR3nt: TGTGCCAGCACGAGGCCCCCGGGACACCGGGATGAAAATGAAAAACTGTTTTTT
CDR3aa: CASTRPPGHRDENEKLFF

len: 15
j_gene: TRBJ2-3
v_gene: TRBV3-1/TRBV3-2
d_gene: TRBD2
abundance: -
CDR3nt: TGTGCCAGCAGCCAACTAGCGGGGGGCTCAGATACGCAGTATTTT
CDR3aa: CASSQLAGGSDTQYF

len: 12
j_gene: TRBJ1-2
v_gene: TRBV30
d_gene: -
abundance: -
CDR3nt: TGTGCCTGGAACGGGGCCGGCCATGGCTACACCTTC
CDR3aa: CAWNGAGHGYTF

len: 18
j_gene: TRBJ2-7
v_gene: TRBV3-1/TRBV3-2
d_gene: TRBD2
abundance: -
CDR3nt: TGTGCCAGCAGCCAAGAGGGGCTAGCGGGGGGGCGAAGTGGCGAGCAGTACTTC
CDR3aa: CASSQEGLAGGRSGEQYF

len: 12
j_gene: TRBJ1-2
v_gene: TRBV12-3/TRBV12-4
d_gene: TRBD1
abundance: -
CDR3nt: TGTGCCAGCAGTGACAGGGGCTATGGCTACACCTTC
CDR3aa: CASSDRGYGYTF

len: 15
j_gene: TRBJ2-7
v_gene: TRBV5-1
d_gene: -
abundance: -
CDR3nt: TGCGCCAGCAGGGAAAGGGGGTTGAGCTCCTACGAGCAGTACTTC
CDR3aa: CASRERGLSSYEQYF

len: 12
j_gene: TRBJ2-1
v_gene: TRBV12-3/TRBV12-4
d_gene: -
abundance: -
CDR3nt: TGTGCCAGCAGTTTAGGGGTTAGTGAGCAGTTCTTC
CDR3aa: CASSLGVSEQFF

len: 14
j_gene: TRBJ1-5
v_gene: TRBV24-1
d_gene: -
abundance: -
CDR3nt: TGTGCCACCAGTGTGGGGGATAGCAATCAGCCCCAGCATTTT
CDR3aa: CATSVGDSNQPQHF

len: 14
j_gene: TRBJ1-5
v_gene: TRBV28
d_gene: TRBD1
abundance: -
CDR3nt: TGTGCCAGCAGATGGACAGGGCGCAATCAGCCCCAGCATTTT
CDR3aa: CASRWTGRNQPQHF

len: 18
j_gene: TRBJ2-3
v_gene: TRBV2
d_gene: TRBD2
abundance: -
CDR3nt: TGTGCCAGCAGTGGGACTAGCGGGGGGGCGCTAAGGTTAGATACGCAGTATTTT
CDR3aa: CASSGTSGGALRLDTQYF

len: 13
j_gene: TRBJ2-3
v_gene: TRBV29-1
d_gene: TRBD2
abundance: once
CDR3nt: TGCAGCGTTGGGACTAGTAGGATAGATACGCAGTATTTT
CDR3aa: CSVGTSRIDTQYF

len: 13
j_gene: TRBJ2-7
v_gene: TRBV4-3
d_gene: -
abundance: -
CDR3nt: TGCGCCACTAACCTCGGACGGTCCTACGAGCAGTACTTC
CDR3aa: CATNLGRSYEQYF

len: 15
j_gene: TRBJ2-7
v_gene: TRBV27
d_gene: TRBD1
abundance: -
CDR3nt: TGTGCCAGCAGTTTAGTTGGACAGGGCTCCTACGAGCAGTACTTC
CDR3aa: CASSLVGQGSYEQYF

len: 13
j_gene: TRBJ1-2
v_gene: TRBV9
d_gene: -
abundance: -
CDR3nt: TGTGCCAGCAGCGTAGGGGCAGGGGATGGCTACACCTTC
CDR3aa: CASSVGAGDGYTF

len: 16
j_gene: TRBJ2-2
v_gene: TRBV4-1
d_gene: TRBD1
abundance: once
CDR3nt: TGCGCCAGCAGCCAAGAAGGACAGGGTGGTACCGGGGAGCTGTTTTTT
CDR3aa: CASSQEGQGGTGELFF

len: 14
j_gene: TRBJ2-2
v_gene: TRBV27
d_gene: -
abundance: -
CDR3nt: TGTGCCAGCAGTTTATATCAGGGAACCGGGGAGCTGTTTTTT
CDR3aa: CASSLYQGTGELFF

len: 16
j_gene: TRBJ1-1
v_gene: TRBV2
d_gene: -
abundance: -
CDR3nt: TGTGCCAGCAGTACCGCGGGGCCGAGGATGAACACTGAAGCTTTCTTT
CDR3aa: CASSTAGPRMNTEAFF

len: 13
j_gene: TRBJ1-3
v_gene: TRBV4-3
d_gene: -
abundance: -
CDR3nt: TGCGCCAGCAGCCAAGAAAGAGGAAACACCATATATTTT
CDR3aa: CASSQERGNTIYF